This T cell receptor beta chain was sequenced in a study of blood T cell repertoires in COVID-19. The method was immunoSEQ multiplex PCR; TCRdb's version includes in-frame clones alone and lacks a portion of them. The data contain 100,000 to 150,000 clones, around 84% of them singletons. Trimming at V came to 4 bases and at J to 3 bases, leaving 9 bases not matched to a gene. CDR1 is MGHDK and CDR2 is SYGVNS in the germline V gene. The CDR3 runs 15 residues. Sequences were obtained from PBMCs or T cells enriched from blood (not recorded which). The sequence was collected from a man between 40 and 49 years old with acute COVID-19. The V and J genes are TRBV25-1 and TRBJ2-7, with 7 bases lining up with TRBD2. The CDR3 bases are TGTGCCAGCAGTGGAGGAGGGAGCGGGATCTACGAGCAGTACTTC. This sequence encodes CASSGGGSGIYEQYF.